Below are 6 T cell receptor beta chains sequenced from a single sample in a study of shared clonotypes between healthy human individuals. The protocol was immunoSEQ multiplex PCR, while the TCRdb copy is restricted to in-frame clones and leaves out a portion. The repertoire has about 680,000 clones, under 95% of them found once; the top ten carry more than 20%. Naivety among CD8 cells was defined by CD45RO negativity and positive CCR7 selection, thereby excluding terminally differentiated effector memory CD45RA+ cells. The material sequenced was naive CD8+ T cells sorted from blood. Receptors originate from a man in his thirties or forties in good health.

The chain couples TRBV29-1 to TRBJ2-5, with D unresolved. Per the germline V gene, CDR1 is SQVTM and CDR2 is ANQGSEA. This CDR3 spans 14 amino acids. Trimming shortened V by 3 bases and J by 2 bases, and 13 bases separated the two germline ends. CDR3 residues: CSVDWQLVQETQYF. CDR3 DNA: TGCAGCGTTGATTGGCAGCTAGTACAAGAGACCCAGTACTTC.

V gene TRBV4-1 combines with J gene TRBJ2-2; D uncertain. The CDR3 has 12 amino acids. Germline V gene sequence: CDR1 MGHRA, CDR2 YSYEKL. V dropped 4 bases and J dropped 7 bases, with 7 bases sitting between them. The CDR3 here is CASSPPIGELFF. The CDR3 DNA sequence: TGCGCCAGCAGCCCCCCGATCGGGGAGCTGTTTTTT.

V is TRBV28 and J is TRBJ2-1; maybe TRBD1 (5 bases). Trimming took 3 bases from V and 3 from J, leaving 18 bases between them. The germline CDR1 and CDR2 sequences are MDHEN and SYDVKM. The CDR3 is 17 residues long. CDR3 loop: CASSFSAGREFYNEQFF. As DNA, the CDR3 is TGTGCCAGCAGTTTTTCGGCAGGCAGGGAATTCTACAATGAGCAGTTCTTC.

The chain has TRBV7-6 and TRBJ2-7; 8 bases line up with TRBD2. V gave up 5 bases and J gave up 0 bases; unmatched junction bases: 12. Germline CDR1 is SGHVS and CDR2 is FNYEAQ. CDR3 length equals 17 residues. The CDR3 sequence: CASSLTHGGRLSYEQYF. CDR3 nucleotide sequence: TGTGCCAGCAGCCTTACCCACGGCGGGAGGCTCTCCTACGAGCAGTACTTC.

The chain is built from TRBV14 and TRBJ2-3; D not resolved. This CDR3 spans 18 amino acids. Trimming took off 1 base at V and 4 bases at J, with 21 bases between the two ends. Germline CDR1 reads SGHDN; CDR2 reads FVKESK. The DNA for the CDR3 is TGTGCCAGCAGCCAAGGATGGGAATTAGGCCTTGGCGCAGATACGCAGTATTTT. Its protein product is CASSQGWELGLGADTQYF.

The CDR3 loop reads CASARLGTGPQETQYF. The CDR3 nucleotides read TGCGCCAGCGCCCGATTAGGGACGGGACCACAAGAGACCCAGTACTTC. The rearrangement uses TRBV10-2 and TRBJ2-5, with D perhaps given as TRBD1 or TRBD2 (5 bases each). Trimming pared 8 bases from V and 2 bases from J, leaving 21 bases between. Germline CDR1 and CDR2: WSHSY and SAAADI. The CDR3 contains 16 residues.